These 22 T cell receptor beta chains were sequenced from one sample in a study of cytomegalovirus exposure and HLA in healthy donors. Researchers ran the PCR with 60 Vbeta and 13 Jbeta primers. The table came from immunoSEQ multiplex PCR; TCRdb's copy has only in-frame clones and leaves some out. The repertoire consists of 210,000 or so clones, with roughly 73% occurring once and the leading ten covering roughly 2.1%. The material sequenced was PBMCs. All receptors derive from a woman in her 30s in good health and CMV-seropositive.

The J gene is TRBJ1-1, the V gene TRBV7-8, with unresolved D. Deletions cut 2 bases from V and 3 bases from J, with 13 bases between. Germline loops: CDR1 SGHVS, CDR2 FQNEAQ. The CDR3 sequence is 15 residues long. The CDR3 loop is CASSLWATVDTEAFF. CDR3 bases: TGTGCCAGCAGCTTATGGGCCACGGTGGACACTGAAGCTTTCTTT.

This rearrangement joins TRBV2 to TRBJ2-5, with D tentatively TRBD2 (6 bases). Trimming pared 3 bases from V and 0 bases from J, leaving 11 bases between. Germline loops: CDR1 SNHLY, CDR2 FYNNEI. The CDR3 contains 15 residues. CDR3 region: CASSELARYQETQYF. The CDR3, as DNA: TGTGCCAGCAGTGAGCTAGCGAGGTACCAAGAGACCCAGTACTTC.

The rearrangement uses TRBV6-6 and TRBJ2-7; 8 nucleotides match TRBD2. The CDR3 is 16 residues long. Losses at the gene ends were 2 bases for V and 3 bases for J; bases not matched to a gene: 9. From germline, CDR1 is MNHNY and CDR2 SVGAGI (reference sequence). The CDR3 reads CASSYTLAASNYEQYF. The CDR3 DNA follows: TGTGCCAGCAGTTACACACTAGCGGCATCCAACTACGAGCAGTACTTC.

The V and J genes are TRBV25-1 and TRBJ2-5, with D possibly TRBD2 on 6 matching bases. The CDR3 is 17 amino acids. V lost 3 bases and J lost 5, with 22 bases in between. Germline values: CDR1 MGHDK, CDR2 SYGVNS. The CDR3 region has the DNA TGTGCCAGCAGTGATCCGTCTTCCGGGACTCCGAGGGAGACCCAGTACTTC. Protein product: CASSDPSSGTPRETQYF.

The chain employs TRBV5-6 and TRBJ2-7; 8 bases align to TRBD2. CDR1 is SGHDT and CDR2 is YYEEEE in the germline V gene. V lost 1 base to trimming and J lost 4 bases; unmatched junction nucleotides: 7. The CDR3 sequence is 15 residues long. The CDR3 region is CASSLWGGTSYEQYF. The CDR3 DNA reads TGTGCCAGCAGCTTGTGGGGGGGGACTAGTTACGAGCAGTACTTC.

The chain combines TRBV18 with TRBJ1-6; TRBD1 is a possible D gene (5 bases). The V and J ends lost 1 base and 5 bases respectively, with 12 bases between them. The V gene's germline CDR1 is KGHSH and CDR2 LQKENI. The CDR3 loop spans 16 amino acids. CDR3 residues: CASSPLVRGDNSPLHF. The CDR3, as DNA: TGTGCCAGCTCACCACTCGTACGGGGGGATAATTCACCCCTCCACTTT.

The chain has TRBV12-5 and TRBJ2-1; a possible D gene is TRBD2 (5 bases). V was clipped by 4 bases and J by 7 bases, with 11 bases between them. This CDR3 has 13 amino acids. The germline V gene has CDR1 LGHNT and CDR2 FRNRAP. The CDR3 coding sequence is TGTGCTAGTGGTTCATCACTAGTAAATGAGCAGTTCTTC. It yields the protein CASGSSLVNEQFF.

The gene calls are TRBV13 and TRBJ2-6; 7 bases match TRBD1. Trimming cost V 0 bases and J 2 bases; bases outside gene matches: 4. The germline gives CDR1 PRHDT, CDR2 FYEKMQ (reference sequence). The CDR3 spans 17 residues. The CDR3 sequence: CASSLGQGYAGANVLTF. Here the CDR3 DNA reads TGTGCCAGCAGCTTAGGACAGGGGTATGCTGGGGCCAACGTCCTGACTTTC.

The chain uses TRBV10-3 and TRBJ1-6, with TRBD1 matching over 7 bases. Germline CDR1 and CDR2: ENHRY and SYGVKD. The V gene end was trimmed by 6 bases and the J gene end by 5 bases; junction bases not matched to a gene: 4. The CDR3 extends over 14 amino acids. DNA of the CDR3: TGTGCCATCAGCCGGGACAGAGATAATTCACCCCTCCACTTT. Translated, it gives CAISRDRDNSPLHF.

The J gene is TRBJ1-1, the V gene TRBV18; D gene unclear. CDR3 length: 13 amino acids. Trimming pared 0 bases from V and 5 bases from J, leaving 7 bases between. Germline CDR1 and CDR2: KGHSH and LQKENI. The CDR3: CASSPPLSTEAFF. The CDR3 DNA follows: TGTGCCAGCTCACCACCGTTGTCGACTGAAGCTTTCTTT.

J is TRBJ2-3 and V is TRBV18; 8 nucleotides agree with TRBD2. The CDR3 runs to 17 residues. The germline V gene has CDR1 KGHSH and CDR2 LQKENI. V gave up 3 bases and J gave up 4 bases; unmatched junction bases: 12. CDR3 DNA: TGTGCCAGCTCACCGATGGGTATCAGCGGGAGCTCAGATACGCAGTATTTT. Amino acid sequence: CASSPMGISGSSDTQYF.

This clone turned up a few times. The chain combines TRBV11-3 with TRBJ2-2, with unresolved D. The CDR3 length is 15 residues. The ends were cut back, 4 bases at V and 3 bases at J, with 12 bases in the middle. CDR1 SGHNT and CDR2 YENEEA come from the germline V gene. As DNA, the CDR3 is TGTGCCAGCAGCTCTGCCCACCCGGACACCGGGGAGCTGTTTTTT. Translation gives CASSSAHPDTGELFF.

The chain links TRBV2 to TRBJ2-7; 8 bases align to TRBD2. This CDR3 spans 15 amino acids. Germline V gives CDR1 SNHLY, CDR2 FYNNEI. After removal of 2 bases from V and 3 bases from J, the junction contained 6 bases not matched to a gene. The CDR3 sequence: CASSETGTSIYEQYF. CDR3 bases: TGTGCCAGCAGTGAAACCGGGACTAGTATCTACGAGCAGTACTTC.

The J gene is TRBJ2-7, the V gene TRBV5-4; 10 bases fit TRBD1. Looked up from germline, CDR1 is SGHNT and CDR2 is YYREEE (reference sequence). There are 15 residues in the CDR3. V trimming: 3 bases; J trimming: 8 bases; junction bases outside the gene matches: 11. CDR3 amino acids: CASSSPGQGFRKQYF. CDR3 bases: TGTGCCAGCAGCTCCCCGGGACAGGGGTTCAGAAAGCAGTACTTC.

The chain joins TRBV5-4 to TRBJ2-3, with D possibly matching TRBD1 (6 bases). CDR1 and CDR2 from the germline V gene are SGHNT and YYREEE (reference sequence). CDR3 length equals 17 residues. Trimming shortened V by 5 bases and J by 1 base, and 20 bases separated the two germline ends. The CDR3 is CASSLSASRQGTDTQYF. CDR3 coding DNA: TGTGCCAGCAGTTTGTCTGCCTCCAGACAGGGCACAGATACGCAGTATTTT.

The CDR3 is CASSFGPNNEQFF. The CDR3 DNA is TGTGCCAGCAGCTTTGGGCCGAACAATGAGCAGTTCTTC. This chain connects TRBV5-4 to TRBJ2-1, with no clear D. This CDR3 has 13 amino acids. The germline gives CDR1 SGHNT, CDR2 YYREEE (reference sequence). V was cut by 2 bases and J by 5 bases, with 8 bases left in between. The variable domain in full, completed from reference TRBV5-4 and TRBJ2-1, reads ETGVTQSPTHLIKTRGQQVTLRCSSQSGHNTVSWYQQALGQGPQFIFQYYREEENGRGNFPPRFSGLQFPNYSSELNVNALELDDSALYLCASSFGPNNEQFFGPGTRLTVL.

The chain couples TRBV29-1 to TRBJ2-3; D may be TRBD1 (6 bases). Germline-derived CDR1 and CDR2 are SQVTM and ANQGSEA. The CDR3 totals 13 residues. V dropped 5 bases and J dropped 3 bases, with 12 bases sitting between them. As DNA, the CDR3 is TGCAGCGTTTGGGGGCCAAGGACAGATACGCAGTATTTT. Encoded protein: CSVWGPRTDTQYF.

This clone was observed a handful of times. J is TRBJ1-5 and V is TRBV7-2; 10 nucleotides line up with TRBD1. CDR1 SGHTA and CDR2 FQGNSA come from the germline V gene. The CDR3 is 14 amino acids. V was clipped by 5 bases and J by 9 bases; unmatched bases: 7. The CDR3 coding sequence is TGTGCCAGCAGCCTCCGGACAGGGGGATGGCCCCAGCATTTT. Translating it yields CASSLRTGGWPQHF.

This clone was detected a few times. CDR3 amino acids: CASNRQGPVATNEKLFF. The CDR3 DNA reads as TGTGCCAGTAATCGGCAGGGCCCGGTAGCAACTAATGAAAAACTGTTTTTT. The V gene is TRBV19, the J gene TRBJ1-4; perhaps TRBD1 as D (5 bases). The V end lost 7 bases, the J end lost 0 bases, and 18 bases lay between the germline ends. Germline CDR1 is LNHDA and CDR2 is SQIVND (reference sequence). The CDR3 spans 17 residues.

The V gene is TRBV7-6, the J gene TRBJ2-2, with 7 bases lining up with TRBD1. Germline V gives CDR1 SGHVS, CDR2 FNYEAQ. The junction had 4 bases not matched to a gene; V was cut back by 4 bases and J by 5 bases. CDR3 length equals 14 residues. As DNA, the CDR3 is TGTGCCAGCAGCTCTTACAGGGGAACCGGGGAGCTGTTTTTT. This codes for CASSSYRGTGELFF. Full variable domain (missing parts from reference TRBV7-6 and TRBJ2-2): GAGVSQSPRYKVTKRGQDVALRCDPISGHVSLYWYRQALGQGPEFLTYFNYEAQQDKSGLPNDRFSAERPEGSISTLTIQRTEQRDSAMYRCASSSYRGTGELFFGEGSRLTVL.

The chain carries TRBV9 and TRBJ1-5; TRBD1 matches at 7 bases. V shed 4 bases, J shed 3 bases, and the junction held 7 bases outside the gene matches. Germline V gene data show CDR1 as SGDLS and CDR2 as YYNGEE. This CDR3 is built from 15 residues. CDR3 in DNA: TGTGCCAGCAGCCCATGGGGACAGTCCAATCAGCCCCAGCATTTT. This gives the protein CASSPWGQSNQPQHF.

V and J are TRBV21-1 and TRBJ2-7; TRBD2 is the table's D call and was not checked against the DNA. TRBV21-1 is assigned pseudogene status. The CDR3 consists of 15 residues. The CDR3 sequence is CAGGWSGSGRNEQYF. Written as DNA, the CDR3 is TGTGCCGGGGGATGGAGCGGGAGTGGAAGGAACGAGCAGTACTTC.